A single sample gave rise to the 21 T cell receptor beta chains below, sequenced in a study of T cell changes during pregnancy in multiple sclerosis. Sequenced by immunoSEQ multiplex PCR; TCRdb stores in-frame clones only, minus some. The repertoire consists of roughly 75,000 clones, with around 89% occurring once and the leading ten covering 1.5% to 2%. Sequencing used peripheral blood, obtained before pregnancy. These receptors all come from a female donor with multiple sclerosis, enrolled in a pregnancy study.

The rearrangement links TRBV5-1 to TRBJ1-5; a possible D gene is TRBD1 (6 bases). Deletions cut 6 bases from V and 1 base from J, with 11 bases between. This CDR3 is built from 14 residues. CDR1 SGHRS and CDR2 YFSETQ come from the germline V gene. The CDR3 DNA reads as TGCGCCAGCATCCCCACAGGGAGCAATCAGCCCCAGCATTTT. Translating gives CASIPTGSNQPQHF.

This chain uses TRBV5-4 with TRBJ1-1; D uncertain. In germline, CDR1 is SGHNT, CDR2 YYREEE (reference sequence). This CDR3 comprises 13 residues. V lost 2 bases, J lost 6 bases, and 11 bases lay in between. In DNA, the CDR3 is TGTGCCAGCAGCTTCGGTCCAAAGCCTGAAGCTTTCTTT. Its translation is CASSFGPKPEAFF.

V and J are TRBV6-5 and TRBJ2-7; 11 bases fit TRBD1. This CDR3 has 15 amino acids. The germline V gene has CDR1 MNHEY and CDR2 SVGAGI. V was pared by 6 bases and J by 7 bases, with 11 bases of the junction left unmatched. The CDR3: CASRRGQGAGGEQYF. In DNA form, the CDR3 reads TGTGCCAGCAGGCGCGGACAGGGGGCCGGGGGAGAGCAGTACTTC.

In its sample, this clone was seen once. This chain connects TRBV6-5 to TRBJ1-3, with D hard to call. Germline CDR1 reads MNHEY; CDR2 reads SVGAGI. The ends were cut back, 2 bases at V and 0 bases at J, with 5 bases in the middle. This CDR3 contains 14 residues. In DNA, the CDR3 is TGTGCCAGCAGTTACGGCAGCTCTGGAAACACCATATATTTT. Amino acids: CASSYGSSGNTIYF.

J is TRBJ1-1 and V is TRBV5-5; 7 bases are a match to TRBD1. Germline V lookup: CDR1 SGHKS, CDR2 YYEKEE (reference sequence). CDR3 length: 16 amino acids. The trim removed 0 bases at V and 1 base at J, leaving 6 bases unmatched. The CDR3 DNA sequence: TGTGCCAGCAGCTTGGCCTACGCAGGGGGGAACACTGAAGCTTTCTTT. It is translated as CASSLAYAGGNTEAFF.

The chain joins TRBV19 to TRBJ2-1; tentative D call: TRBD1 (6 bases). V was cut by 4 bases and J by 3 bases, with 10 bases left in between. Germline CDR1 LNHDA, CDR2 SQIVND (reference sequence). There are 14 residues in the CDR3. The CDR3 loop is CASSKTGLYNEQFF. The CDR3 DNA reads as TGTGCCAGTAGTAAGACAGGACTCTACAATGAGCAGTTCTTC.

This clone has only one observation. The chain combines TRBV11-1 with TRBJ2-4; D gene uncertain. The CDR3 sequence is 14 residues long. Germline values: CDR1 SGHAT, CDR2 FQDESV (reference sequence). Trimming stripped 4 bases from V and 0 bases from J, with 7 bases between. The CDR3 DNA is TGTGCCAGCAGCTCCCATTTAGCCAAAAACATTCAGTACTTC. Encoded protein: CASSSHLAKNIQYF. The full variable domain, its missing parts supplied by reference TRBV11-1 and TRBJ2-4, is EAEVAQSPRYKITEKSQAVAFWCDPISGHATLYWYRQILGQGPELLVQFQDESVVDDSQLPKDRFSAERLKGVDSTLKIQPAELGDSAMYLCASSSHLAKNIQYFGAGTRLSVL.

The rearrangement uses TRBV11-2 and TRBJ1-6; no clear D. Germline V gene lookup returns CDR1 SGHAT and CDR2 FQNNGV. Between the trimmed V and J ends, which lost 5 bases and 7 bases, there was a span of 15 bases. This CDR3 region has 15 residues. CDR3 bases: TGTGCCAGCAGCGTAGTTTATCCCCCGAATTCACCCCTCCACTTT. Protein sequence: CASSVVYPPNSPLHF.

In DNA form, the CDR3 reads TGTGCCATTCAGATCCACGAACAGGGCTACGAGCAGTACTTC. Translating gives CAIQIHEQGYEQYF. The chain carries TRBV10-3 and TRBJ2-7; tentatively, D is TRBD1 (6 bases). The V and J ends lost 9 bases and 3 bases respectively, with 18 bases between them. Germline CDR1 reads ENHRY; CDR2 reads SYGVKD. The CDR3 consists of 14 residues.

V usage is TRBV10-3 and J usage is TRBJ2-5, with 7 bases aligning to TRBD1. The V segment lost 0 bases and the J segment 5 bases; nucleotides outside the gene matches: 3. The CDR3 covers 14 residues. CDR1 is ENHRY and CDR2 is SYGVKD in the germline V gene. The CDR3, as DNA: TGTGCCATCAGTGAGTCAGGGGGCGACGAGACCCAGTACTTC. It specifies CAISESGGDETQYF.

V gene TRBV6-5 combines with J gene TRBJ1-2; D uncertain. This CDR3 is built from 15 residues. The germline gives CDR1 MNHEY, CDR2 SVGAGI. Trimming took 0 bases from V and 4 from J, leaving 12 bases between them. In DNA form, the CDR3 reads TGTGCCAGCAGTTACTCGAAATCCCCGGTCTATGGCTACACCTTC. Its protein is CASSYSKSPVYGYTF.

The V and J genes are TRBV2 and TRBJ2-2; no clear D. The length of the CDR3 is 15 residues. The V and J ends lost 6 bases and 3 bases respectively, with 14 bases between them. Germline-derived CDR1 and CDR2 are SNHLY and FYNNEI. CDR3 nucleotides: TGTGCCAGCAGCCTAACCAGCGCCTACACCGGGGAGCTGTTTTTT. Protein product: CASSLTSAYTGELFF.

The chain uses TRBV18 and TRBJ1-6; the D gene is possibly TRBD1 (6 bases). The CDR3 is made up of 14 amino acids. V was cut by 5 bases and J by 10 bases, with 15 bases left in between. Germline lookup yields CDR1 KGHSH and CDR2 LQKENI. In DNA form, the CDR3 reads TGTGCCAGCTCAGCTTCAGGGGAACGGTCACCCCTCCACTTT. Protein product: CASSASGERSPLHF. The variable domain in full, completed from reference TRBV18 and TRBJ1-6, reads NAGVMQNPRHLVRRRGQEARLRCSPMKGHSHVYWYRQLPEEGLKFMVYLQKENIIDESGMPKERFSAEFPKEGPSILRIQQVVRGDSAAYFCASSASGERSPLHFGNGTRLTVT.

In the case of this clone: Other DNA sequences in this sample translate to the same CDR3. The V and J genes are TRBV18 and TRBJ2-3; 7 bases align to TRBD2. V lost 0 bases to trimming and J lost 6 bases; unmatched junction nucleotides: 0. Germline V lookup: CDR1 KGHSH, CDR2 LQKENI. The CDR3 has 13 residues. CDR3 nucleotides: TGTGCCAGCTCACCACCCGGGGGGGATACGCAGTATTTT. The encoded protein is CASSPPGGDTQYF.

The chain joins TRBV9 to TRBJ2-5, with D maybe TRBD2 (5 bases). Germline V lookup: CDR1 SGDLS, CDR2 YYNGEE. The CDR3 is made up of 16 amino acids. V shed 4 bases and J shed 5 bases, with 21 bases lying between them. CDR3 protein: CASSPNSPRGLETQYF. In nucleotides, the CDR3 is TGTGCCAGCAGCCCCAACTCACCCCGAGGACTCGAGACCCAGTACTTC.

This chain connects TRBV19 to TRBJ1-5, with TRBD1 matching over 7 bases. The length of the CDR3 is 13 residues. Losses at the gene ends were 5 bases for V and 6 bases for J; bases not matched to a gene: 4. Germline CDR1 LNHDA, CDR2 SQIVND (reference sequence). The CDR3 DNA reads as TGTGCCAGTAGTGACAGGGTCGGTCAGCCCCAGCATTTT. Amino acid sequence: CASSDRVGQPQHF.

The CDR3: CASLLGGGYTF. DNA of the CDR3: TGTGCGTCTCTCTTGGGAGGTGGCTACACCTTC. The chain recombines TRBV28 with TRBJ1-2; D gene uncertain. The CDR3 covers 11 residues. Germline V lookup: CDR1 MDHEN, CDR2 SYDVKM.

The gene calls are TRBV11-2 and TRBJ2-2, with D possibly matching TRBD2 (5 bases). The CDR3 runs to 15 residues. In germline, CDR1 is SGHAT, CDR2 FQNNGV. Trimming removed 1 base from V and 4 bases from J, with 10 bases in between. The CDR3 region is CASSLGGRFTGELFF. DNA of the CDR3: TGTGCCAGCAGCTTAGGAGGGCGGTTCACCGGGGAGCTGTTTTTT.

This clone was observed a few times. The CDR3 sequence: CASSYLSERALFF. The CDR3 nucleotides read TGTGCCAGCAGTTACTTGTCGGAGAGGGCCCTGTTTTTT. The chain employs TRBV6-5 and TRBJ1-4; no clear D. CDR1 and CDR2 from the germline V gene are MNHEY and SVGAGI. The V end was cut by 1 base, the J end by 14 bases, with 14 bases between. The CDR3 covers 13 residues.

This chain connects TRBV5-4 to TRBJ1-4; 11 bases fit TRBD1. The length of the CDR3 is 14 residues. V was pared by 3 bases and J by 10 bases, with 5 bases of the junction left unmatched. Germline V gene sequence: CDR1 SGHNT, CDR2 YYREEE (reference sequence). The CDR3 region is CASSSPGQGVKLFF. As DNA, the CDR3 is TGTGCCAGCAGCTCGCCGGGACAGGGGGTAAAACTGTTTTTT.

This rearrangement joins TRBV4-2 to TRBJ2-2; no definite D call. Germline V gives CDR1 LGHNA, CDR2 YNFKEQ. This CDR3 is 13 amino acids long. Trimming took off 4 bases at V and 9 bases at J, with 12 bases between the two ends. In DNA form, the CDR3 reads TGTGCCAGCAGCCCCCCGGTGCCGAGGGAGCTGTTTTTT. Protein sequence: CASSPPVPRELFF.